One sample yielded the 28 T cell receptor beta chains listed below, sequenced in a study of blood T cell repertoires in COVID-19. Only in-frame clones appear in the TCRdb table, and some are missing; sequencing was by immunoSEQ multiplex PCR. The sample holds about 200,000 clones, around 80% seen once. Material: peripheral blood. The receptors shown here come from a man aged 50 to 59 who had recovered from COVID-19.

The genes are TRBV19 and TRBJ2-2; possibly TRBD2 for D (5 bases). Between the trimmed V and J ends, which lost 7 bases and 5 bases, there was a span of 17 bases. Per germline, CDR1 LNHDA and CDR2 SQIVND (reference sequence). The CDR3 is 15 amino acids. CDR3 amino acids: CASKVLRGRTGELFF. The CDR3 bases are TGTGCCAGTAAGGTCTTGAGAGGGCGGACCGGGGAGCTGTTTTTT. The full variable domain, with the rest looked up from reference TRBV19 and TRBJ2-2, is DGGITQSPKYLFRKEGQNVTLSCEQNLNHDAMYWYRQDPGQGLRLIYYSQIVNDFQKGDIAEGYSVSREKKESFPLTVTSAQKNPTAFYLCASKVLRGRTGELFFGEGSRLTVL.

CDR3 sequence: CASQNRGLRGNTIYF. In DNA, the CDR3 is TGTGCCAGTCAGAACAGGGGGCTTCGGGGAAACACCATATATTTT. The chain couples TRBV28 to TRBJ1-3; 9 positions match TRBD1. With V trimmed by 9 bases and J by 4 bases, 10 bases remained unmatched. This CDR3 is 15 amino acids long. CDR1 is MDHEN, CDR2 SYDVKM, per germline.

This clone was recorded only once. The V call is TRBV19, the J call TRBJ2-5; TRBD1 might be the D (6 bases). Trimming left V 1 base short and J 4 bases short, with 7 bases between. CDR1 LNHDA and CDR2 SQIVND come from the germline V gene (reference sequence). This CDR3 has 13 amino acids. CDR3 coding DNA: TGTGCCAGTAGTATAGGCAGGGGAGAGACCCAGTACTTC. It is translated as CASSIGRGETQYF.

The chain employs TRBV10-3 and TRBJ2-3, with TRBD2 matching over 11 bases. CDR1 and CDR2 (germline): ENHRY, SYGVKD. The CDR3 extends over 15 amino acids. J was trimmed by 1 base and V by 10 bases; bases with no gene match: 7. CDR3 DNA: TGTGCCACCCACGGGACTAGCGGCCGCACAGATACGCAGTATTTT. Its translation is CATHGTSGRTDTQYF.

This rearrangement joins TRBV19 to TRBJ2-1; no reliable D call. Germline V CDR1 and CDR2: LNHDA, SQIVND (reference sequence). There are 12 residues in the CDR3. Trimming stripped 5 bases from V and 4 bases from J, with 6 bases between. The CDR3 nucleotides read TGTGCCAGTAGTCATCAGTACAATGAGCAGTTCTTC. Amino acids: CASSHQYNEQFF.

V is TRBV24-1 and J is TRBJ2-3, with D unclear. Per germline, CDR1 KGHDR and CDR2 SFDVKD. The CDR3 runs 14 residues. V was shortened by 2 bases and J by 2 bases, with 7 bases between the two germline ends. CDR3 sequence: CATSDSAVTDTQYF. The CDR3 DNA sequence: TGTGCCACCAGTGATTCCGCAGTCACAGATACGCAGTATTTT.

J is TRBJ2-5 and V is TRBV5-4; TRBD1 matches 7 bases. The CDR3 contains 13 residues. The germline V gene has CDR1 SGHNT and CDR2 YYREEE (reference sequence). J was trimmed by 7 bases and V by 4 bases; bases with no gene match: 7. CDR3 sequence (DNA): TGTGCCAGCAGCCGGGACAGCGATGGGACCCAGTACTTC. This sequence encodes CASSRDSDGTQYF.

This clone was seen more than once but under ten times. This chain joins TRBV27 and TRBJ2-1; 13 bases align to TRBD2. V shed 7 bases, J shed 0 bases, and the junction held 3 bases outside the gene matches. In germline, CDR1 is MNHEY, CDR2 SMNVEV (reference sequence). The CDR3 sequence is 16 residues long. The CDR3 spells CASKGLAGSSYNEQFF. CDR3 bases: TGTGCCAGCAAGGGACTAGCGGGGAGCTCCTACAATGAGCAGTTCTTC.

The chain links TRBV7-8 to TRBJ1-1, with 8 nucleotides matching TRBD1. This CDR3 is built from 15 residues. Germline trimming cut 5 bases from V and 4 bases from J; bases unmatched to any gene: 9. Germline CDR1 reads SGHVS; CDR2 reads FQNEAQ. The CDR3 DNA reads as TGTGCCAGCAGCCTCGGGACAGGAGGTAGCACTGAAGCTTTCTTT. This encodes CASSLGTGGSTEAFF.

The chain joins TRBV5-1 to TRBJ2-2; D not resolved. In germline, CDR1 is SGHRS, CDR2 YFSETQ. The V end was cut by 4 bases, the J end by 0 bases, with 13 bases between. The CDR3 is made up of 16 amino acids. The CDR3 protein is CASSQRQRTNTGELFF. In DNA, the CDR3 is TGCGCCAGCAGCCAAAGACAAAGAACGAACACCGGGGAGCTGTTTTTT.

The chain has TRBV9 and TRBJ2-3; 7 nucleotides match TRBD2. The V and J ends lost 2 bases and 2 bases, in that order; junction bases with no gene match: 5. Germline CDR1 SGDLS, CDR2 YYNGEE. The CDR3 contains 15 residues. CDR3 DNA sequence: TGTGCCAGCAGCGTTGGGCTAGCGGACACAGATACGCAGTATTTT. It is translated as CASSVGLADTDTQYF.

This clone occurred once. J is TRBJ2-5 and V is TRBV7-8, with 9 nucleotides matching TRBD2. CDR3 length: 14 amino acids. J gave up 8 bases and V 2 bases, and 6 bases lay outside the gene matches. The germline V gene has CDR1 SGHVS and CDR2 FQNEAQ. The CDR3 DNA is TGTGCCAGCAGCTTACCGCGGACTAGCGCTACCCAGTACTTC. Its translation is CASSLPRTSATQYF.

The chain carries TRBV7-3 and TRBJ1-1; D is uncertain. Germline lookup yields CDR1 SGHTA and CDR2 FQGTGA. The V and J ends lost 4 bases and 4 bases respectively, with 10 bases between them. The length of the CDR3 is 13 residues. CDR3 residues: CASSSQKSTEAFF. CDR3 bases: TGTGCCAGCAGCTCACAGAAATCCACTGAAGCTTTCTTT.

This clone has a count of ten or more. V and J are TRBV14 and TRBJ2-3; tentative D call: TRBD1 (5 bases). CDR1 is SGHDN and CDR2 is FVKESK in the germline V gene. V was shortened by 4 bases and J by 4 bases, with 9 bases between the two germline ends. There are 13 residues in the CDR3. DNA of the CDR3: TGTGCCAGCAGCCTCGCAGGGCCAGATACGCAGTATTTT. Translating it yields CASSLAGPDTQYF.

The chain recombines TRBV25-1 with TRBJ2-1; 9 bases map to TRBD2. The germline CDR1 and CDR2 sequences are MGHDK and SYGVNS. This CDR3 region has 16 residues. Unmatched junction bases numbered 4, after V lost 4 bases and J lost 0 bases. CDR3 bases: TGTGCCAGCAGTGTGCGGGAGGGCCACTCCTACAATGAGCAGTTCTTC. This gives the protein CASSVREGHSYNEQFF. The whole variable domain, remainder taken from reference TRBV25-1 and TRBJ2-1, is EADIYQTPRYLVIGTGKKITLECSQTMGHDKMYWYQQDPGMELHLIHYSYGVNSTEKGDLSSESTVSRIRTEHFPLTLESARPSHTSQYLCASSVREGHSYNEQFFGPGTRLTVL.

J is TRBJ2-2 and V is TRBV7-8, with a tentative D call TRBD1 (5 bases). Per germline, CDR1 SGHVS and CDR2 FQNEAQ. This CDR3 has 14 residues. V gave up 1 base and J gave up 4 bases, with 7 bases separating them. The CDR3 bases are TGTGCCAGCAGCTTAGGAAGGGGCACCGGGGAGCTGTTTTTT. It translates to CASSLGRGTGELFF.

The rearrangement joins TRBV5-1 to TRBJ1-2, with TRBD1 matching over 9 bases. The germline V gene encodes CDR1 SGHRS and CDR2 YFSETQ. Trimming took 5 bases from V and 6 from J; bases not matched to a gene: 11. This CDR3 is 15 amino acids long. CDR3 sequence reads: CASRVGDRDGHGYTF. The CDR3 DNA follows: TGCGCCAGCAGGGTAGGGGACAGGGATGGTCATGGCTACACCTTC.

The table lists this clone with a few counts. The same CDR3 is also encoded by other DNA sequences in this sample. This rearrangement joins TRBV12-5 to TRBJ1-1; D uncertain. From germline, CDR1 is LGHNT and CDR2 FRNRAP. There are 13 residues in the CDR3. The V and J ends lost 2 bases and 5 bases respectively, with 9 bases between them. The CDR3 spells CASGLIRGTEAFF. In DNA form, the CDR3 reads TGTGCTAGTGGTTTGATTCGGGGTACTGAAGCTTTCTTT.

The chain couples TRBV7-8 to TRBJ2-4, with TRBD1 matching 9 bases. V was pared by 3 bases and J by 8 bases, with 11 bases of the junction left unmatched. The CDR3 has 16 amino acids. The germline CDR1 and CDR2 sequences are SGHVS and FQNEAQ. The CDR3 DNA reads TGTGCCAGCAGCTTCCTCCGGGACAGGGAAGGGTACATTCAGTACTTC. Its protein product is CASSFLRDREGYIQYF. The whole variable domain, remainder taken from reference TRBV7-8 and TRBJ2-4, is GAGVSQSPRYKVAKRGQDVALRCDPISGHVSLFWYQQALGQGPEFLTYFQNEAQLDKSGLPSDRFFAERPEGSVSTLKIQRTQQEDSAVYLCASSFLRDREGYIQYFGAGTRLSVL.

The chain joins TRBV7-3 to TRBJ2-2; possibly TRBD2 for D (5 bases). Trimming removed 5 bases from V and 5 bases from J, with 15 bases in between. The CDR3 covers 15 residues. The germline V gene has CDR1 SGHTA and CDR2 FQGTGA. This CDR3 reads CASSLTVGGTGELFF. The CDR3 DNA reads TGTGCCAGCAGCCTTACGGTCGGCGGGACCGGGGAGCTGTTTTTT.

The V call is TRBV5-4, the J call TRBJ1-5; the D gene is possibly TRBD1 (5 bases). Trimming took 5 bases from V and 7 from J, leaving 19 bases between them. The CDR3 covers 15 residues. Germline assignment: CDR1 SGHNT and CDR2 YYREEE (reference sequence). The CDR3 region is CASRPAEQALQPQHF. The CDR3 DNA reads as TGTGCCAGCAGGCCGGCGGAACAGGCCCTACAGCCCCAGCATTTT. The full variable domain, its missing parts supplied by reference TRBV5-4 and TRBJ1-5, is ETGVTQSPTHLIKTRGQQVTLRCSSQSGHNTVSWYQQALGQGPQFIFQYYREEENGRGNFPPRFSGLQFPNYSSELNVNALELDDSALYLCASRPAEQALQPQHFGDGTRLSIL.

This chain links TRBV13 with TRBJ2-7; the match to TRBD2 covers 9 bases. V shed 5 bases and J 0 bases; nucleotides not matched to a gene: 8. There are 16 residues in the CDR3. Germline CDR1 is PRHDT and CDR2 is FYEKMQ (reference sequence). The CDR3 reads CASSKLAGADSYEQYF. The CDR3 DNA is TGTGCCAGCAGCAAATTAGCGGGAGCGGACTCCTACGAGCAGTACTTC.

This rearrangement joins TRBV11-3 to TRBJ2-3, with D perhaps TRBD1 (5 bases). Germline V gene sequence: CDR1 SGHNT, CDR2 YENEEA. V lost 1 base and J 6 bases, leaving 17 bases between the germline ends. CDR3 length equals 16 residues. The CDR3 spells CASSLGPEGAIDTQYF. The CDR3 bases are TGTGCCAGCAGCTTAGGGCCAGAAGGGGCAATCGATACGCAGTATTTT.

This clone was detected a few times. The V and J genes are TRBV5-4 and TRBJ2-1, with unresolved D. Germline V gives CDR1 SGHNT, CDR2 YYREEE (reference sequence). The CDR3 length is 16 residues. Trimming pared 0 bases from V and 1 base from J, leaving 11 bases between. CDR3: CASSLGPSQSYNEQFF. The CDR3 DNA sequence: TGTGCCAGCAGCTTGGGTCCGTCACAGTCCTACAATGAGCAGTTCTTC.

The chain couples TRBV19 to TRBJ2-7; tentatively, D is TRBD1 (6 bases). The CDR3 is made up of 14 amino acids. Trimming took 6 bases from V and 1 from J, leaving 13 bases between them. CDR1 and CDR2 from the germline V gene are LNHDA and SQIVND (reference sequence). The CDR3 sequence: CASSGKRGSYEQYF. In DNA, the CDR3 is TGTGCCAGTAGCGGCAAGAGGGGGTCCTACGAGCAGTACTTC.

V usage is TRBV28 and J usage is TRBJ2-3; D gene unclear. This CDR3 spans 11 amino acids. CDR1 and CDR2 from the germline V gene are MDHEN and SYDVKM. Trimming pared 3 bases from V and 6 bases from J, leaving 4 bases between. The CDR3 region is CASSFLDTQYF. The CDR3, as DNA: TGTGCCAGCAGTTTTCTCGATACGCAGTATTTT. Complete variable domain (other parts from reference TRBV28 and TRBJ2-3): DVKVTQSSRYLVKRTGEKVFLECVQDMDHENMFWYRQDPGLGLRLIYFSYDVKMKEKGDIPEGYSVSREKKERFSLILESASTNQTSMYLCASSFLDTQYFGPGTRLTVL.

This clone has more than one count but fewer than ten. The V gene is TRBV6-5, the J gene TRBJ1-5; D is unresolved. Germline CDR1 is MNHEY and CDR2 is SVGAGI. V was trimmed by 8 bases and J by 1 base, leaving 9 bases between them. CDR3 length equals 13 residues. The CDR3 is CASVTRSNQPQHF. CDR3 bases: TGTGCCAGCGTGACACGAAGCAATCAGCCCCAGCATTTT.

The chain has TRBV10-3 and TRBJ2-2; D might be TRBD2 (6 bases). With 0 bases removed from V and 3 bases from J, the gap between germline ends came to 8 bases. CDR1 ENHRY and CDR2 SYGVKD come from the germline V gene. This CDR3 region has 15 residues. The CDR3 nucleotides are TGTGCCATCAGTGAGTCGGAGGGTTACACCGGGGAGCTGTTTTTT. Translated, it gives CAISESEGYTGELFF.